The next 3 T cell receptor beta chains were all read from a single sample in a study of blood T cell repertoires in COVID-19. Data came from immunoSEQ multiplex PCR; TCRdb stores just in-frame clones and leaves some out. The sample yields 100,000 to 150,000 clones, less than 85% seen once. The specimen sequenced was peripheral blood. These receptors were taken from an elderly woman with acute or convalescent COVID-19.

This clone was seen just once. CDR3 DNA sequence: TGTGCCAGCAGCTTGGGAGGGAGTTCTGGAAACACCATATATTTT. It is translated as CASSLGGSSGNTIYF. The chain joins TRBV7-2 to TRBJ1-3; D is undetermined. Trimming took off 3 bases at V and 1 base at J, with 10 bases between the two ends. The germline CDR1 and CDR2 sequences are SGHTA and FQGNSA. CDR3 length: 15 residues.

This chain links TRBV7-2 with TRBJ2-1; TRBD2 matches at 13 bases. Trimming took 5 bases from V and 7 from J; bases not matched to a gene: 5. The length of the CDR3 is 15 residues. Germline assignment: CDR1 SGHTA and CDR2 FQGNSA. In DNA, the CDR3 is TGTGCCAGCAGCCCGGGACTAGCGGGACGGAATGAGCAGTTCTTC. It is translated as CASSPGLAGRNEQFF.

The rearrangement uses TRBV3-1 (or the pseudogene TRBV3-2) and TRBJ2-1; TRBD2 matches at 8 bases. CDR1 LGHDT and CDR2 YNNKEL come from the germline V gene (reference sequence). This CDR3 spans 15 amino acids. With 1 base clipped from V and 8 bases from J, the junction kept 7 bases outside the gene matches. This CDR3 reads CASSQVAGGGHEQFF. CDR3 DNA sequence: TGTGCCAGCAGCCAAGTTGCGGGGGGCGGGCATGAGCAGTTCTTC.